Shown below are 14 T cell receptor beta chains from a single sample sequenced in a study of long-term antiretroviral therapy in people with HIV. It was version v3.0 of the immunoSEQ assay that was run at survey level. TCRdb keeps only in-frame clones here, not all; method: immunoSEQ multiplex PCR. The sample lists about 39,000 clones, 65% to 90% occurring once. This material consisted of unsorted PBMCs, taken just before starting antiretroviral therapy. All receptors come from a woman aged 18-29 years with HIV.

The chain recombines TRBV5-8 with TRBJ1-2, with TRBD1 matching over 8 bases. The CDR3 spans 17 residues. The V gene's germline CDR1 is SGHTS and CDR2 YDEGEE. The V and J ends lost 2 bases and 0 bases, in that order; junction bases with no gene match: 9. The CDR3 nucleotides are TGTGCCAGCAGCTTTCGGCCGGACAGGGCCCCTAACTATGGCTACACCTTC. Translated, it gives CASSFRPDRAPNYGYTF. The variable domain in full, with the rest retrieved from reference TRBV5-8 and TRBJ1-2, is EAGVTQSPTHLIKTRGQQATLRCSPISGHTSVYWYQQALGLGLQFLLWYDEGEERNRGNFPPRFSGRQFPNYSSELNVNALELEDSALYLCASSFRPDRAPNYGYTFGSGTRLTVV.

The V and J genes are TRBV7-2 and TRBJ2-2; D remains unclear. The germline V gene has CDR1 SGHTA and CDR2 FQGNSA. The CDR3 loop spans 13 amino acids. V lost 5 bases, J lost 0 bases, and 4 bases lay in between. In DNA, the CDR3 is TGTGCCAGCAGCCAAGCGAACACCGGGGAGCTGTTTTTT. Translating it yields CASSQANTGELFF.

The chain recombines TRBV7-2 with TRBJ2-7; 9 bases match TRBD1. Losses at the gene ends were 4 bases for V and 7 bases for J; bases not matched to a gene: 5. There are 13 residues in the CDR3. In germline, CDR1 is SGHTA, CDR2 FQGNSA. This CDR3 is CASSYQTGGEQYF. The CDR3 DNA reads TGTGCCAGCAGCTACCAGACAGGGGGAGAGCAGTACTTC.

The count of this clone is one. The chain couples TRBV9 to TRBJ2-7, with 9 bases aligning to TRBD2. V was pared by 1 base and J by 1 base, with 3 bases of the junction left unmatched. Germline V gene lookup returns CDR1 SGDLS and CDR2 YYNGEE. This CDR3 region has 15 residues. The DNA of the CDR3 is TGTGCCAGCAGCGTAAATAGCGGGAGTTCCTACGAGCAGTACTTC. Translated, it gives CASSVNSGSSYEQYF.

V usage is TRBV5-5 and J usage is TRBJ2-7; TRBD2 agrees at 9 bases. Per the germline V gene, CDR1 is SGHKS and CDR2 is YYEKEE (reference sequence). V gave up 3 bases and J gave up 4 bases; unmatched junction bases: 8. CDR3 length: 15 amino acids. The CDR3 sequence: CASSWVAGDSYEQYF. The CDR3 DNA reads TGTGCCAGCAGCTGGGTAGCGGGAGATTCTTACGAGCAGTACTTC.

CDR3 nucleotides: TGTGCCAGCAGCTCGGGACTTAGGAATGAGCAGTTCTTC. Its protein product is CASSSGLRNEQFF. The genes are TRBV7-3 and TRBJ2-1, with D possibly being TRBD2 (6 bases). Germline CDR1 is SGHTA and CDR2 is FQGTGA. This CDR3 region has 13 residues. Trimming pared 4 bases from V and 7 bases from J, leaving 11 bases between.

The gene calls are TRBV28 and TRBJ1-5; possibly TRBD1 for D (6 bases). The germline gives CDR1 MDHEN, CDR2 SYDVKM. The V gene lost 11 bases and the J gene lost 4 bases, with 15 bases spanning the gap. The CDR3 is 13 residues long. The CDR3 DNA follows: TGTGCCCGTCGGACAGAGAGGAATCAGCCCCAGCATTTT. Its translation: CARRTERNQPQHF.

The chain joins TRBV4-3 to TRBJ2-7; no definite D call. Per the germline V gene, CDR1 is LGHNA and CDR2 is YSLEER. The CDR3 covers 12 residues. V dropped 3 bases and J dropped 6 bases, with 9 bases sitting between them. CDR3 bases: TGCGCCAGCAGCCATGGGGAAGGCGAGCAGTACTTC. Amino acid sequence: CASSHGEGEQYF.

The chain combines TRBV11-1 with TRBJ2-3; the D gene could be TRBD1 or TRBD2 (7 bases each). This CDR3 is built from 17 residues. Germline V CDR1 and CDR2: SGHAT, FQDESV (reference sequence). The V end was cut by 0 bases, the J end by 1 base, with 14 bases between. CDR3 loop: CASSLARGGLRTDTQYF. The DNA for the CDR3 is TGTGCCAGCAGCTTAGCCAGGGGGGGTCTACGCACAGATACGCAGTATTTT.

V usage is TRBV5-1 and J usage is TRBJ2-1; 11 nucleotides agree with TRBD2. V shed 2 bases, J shed 5 bases, and the junction held 6 bases outside the gene matches. Per the germline V gene, CDR1 is SGHRS and CDR2 is YFSETQ. The CDR3 has 16 amino acids. The DNA for the CDR3 is TGCGCCAGCAGCTTCCTAGCGGGAGGTTACGACAATGAGCAGTTCTTC. It yields the protein CASSFLAGGYDNEQFF.

This chain uses TRBV7-8 with TRBJ2-2; D remains unclear. CDR3 length equals 16 residues. From germline, CDR1 is SGHVS and CDR2 FQNEAQ. Trimming cost V 5 bases and J 0 bases, with 13 bases left between them. CDR3 in amino acids: CASSPLGPTNTGELFF. The CDR3 DNA sequence: TGTGCCAGCAGCCCGCTAGGACCAACGAACACCGGGGAGCTGTTTTTT.

The J gene is TRBJ2-6, the V gene TRBV11-2; D is undetermined. V lost 5 bases and J lost 0, with 11 bases in between. This CDR3 is built from 16 residues. In germline, CDR1 is SGHAT, CDR2 FQNNGV. CDR3 sequence reads: CASSHSRSSGANVLTF. The CDR3 nucleotides read TGTGCCAGCAGCCATTCCAGAAGCTCTGGGGCCAACGTCCTGACTTTC.

This rearrangement joins TRBV9 to TRBJ1-1; 7 bases align to TRBD1. Germline V gene lookup returns CDR1 SGDLS and CDR2 YYNGEE. The CDR3 consists of 15 residues. The V segment lost 0 bases and the J segment 6 bases; nucleotides outside the gene matches: 8. CDR3 sequence reads: CASSVVQQGSSEAFF. DNA of the CDR3: TGTGCCAGCAGCGTAGTGCAACAGGGGTCCTCTGAAGCTTTCTTT.

CDR3 protein: CASRTLAGGRYEQFF. CDR3 bases: TGTGCCAGCAGAACCCTAGCGGGAGGTCGGTATGAGCAGTTCTTC. The chain is built from TRBV27 and TRBJ2-1; 11 nucleotides line up with TRBD2. This CDR3 has 15 residues. V shed 6 bases, J shed 8 bases, and the junction held 9 bases outside the gene matches. Germline-derived CDR1 and CDR2 are MNHEY and SMNVEV (reference sequence).